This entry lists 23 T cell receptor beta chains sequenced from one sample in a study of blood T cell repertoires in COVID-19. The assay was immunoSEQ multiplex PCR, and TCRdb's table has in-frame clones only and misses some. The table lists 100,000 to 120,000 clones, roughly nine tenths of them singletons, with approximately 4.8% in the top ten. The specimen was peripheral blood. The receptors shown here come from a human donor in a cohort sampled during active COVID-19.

CDR3 loop: CASSQPQGATNYGYTF. In DNA form, the CDR3 reads TGCGCCAGCAGCCAGCCCCAGGGGGCTACTAACTATGGCTACACCTTC. The V call is TRBV4-1, the J call TRBJ1-2; the match to TRBD1 covers 8 bases. The CDR3 is 16 amino acids. V lost 3 bases, J lost 0 bases, and 6 bases stayed unmatched. Germline assignment: CDR1 MGHRA and CDR2 YSYEKL.

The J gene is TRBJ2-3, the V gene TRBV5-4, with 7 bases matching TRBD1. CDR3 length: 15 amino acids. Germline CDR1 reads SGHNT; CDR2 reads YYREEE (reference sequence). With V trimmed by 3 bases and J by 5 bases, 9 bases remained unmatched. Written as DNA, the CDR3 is TGTGCCAGCAGCTCCTACGACAGGGCAAGAGATACGCAGTATTTT. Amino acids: CASSSYDRARDTQYF.

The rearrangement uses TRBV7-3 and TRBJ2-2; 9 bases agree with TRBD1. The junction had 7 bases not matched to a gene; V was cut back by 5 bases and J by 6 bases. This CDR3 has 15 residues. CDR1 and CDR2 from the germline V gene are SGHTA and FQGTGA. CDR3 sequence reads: CASSVGTGYSGELFF. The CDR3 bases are TGTGCCAGCAGCGTTGGGACAGGGTATTCCGGGGAGCTGTTTTTT.

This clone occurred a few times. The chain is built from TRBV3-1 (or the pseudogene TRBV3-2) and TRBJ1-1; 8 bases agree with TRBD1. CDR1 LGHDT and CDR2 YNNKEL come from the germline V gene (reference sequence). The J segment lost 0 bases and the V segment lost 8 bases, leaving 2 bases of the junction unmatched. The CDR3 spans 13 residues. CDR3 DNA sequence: TGTGCCAGCGGGACAGGACTGAACACTGAAGCTTTCTTT. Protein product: CASGTGLNTEAFF.

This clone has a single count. In nucleotides, the CDR3 is TGTGCCACCAGTGACCCTTACACCGGGGGGAACAAACTGTTTTTT. It is translated as CATSDPYTGGNKLFF. The rearrangement links TRBV24-1 to TRBJ1-4, with D perhaps TRBD1 (5 bases). The CDR3 extends over 15 amino acids. Germline lookup yields CDR1 KGHDR and CDR2 SFDVKD. Trimming left V 4 bases short and J 11 bases short, with 19 bases between.

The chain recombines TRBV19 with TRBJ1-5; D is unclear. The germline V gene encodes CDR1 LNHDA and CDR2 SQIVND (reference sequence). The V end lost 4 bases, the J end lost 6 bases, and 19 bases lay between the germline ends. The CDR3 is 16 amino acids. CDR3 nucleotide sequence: TGTGCCAGTAGTACAACCTGGGGAGGTAGAGGTCAGCCCCAGCATTTT. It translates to CASSTTWGGRGQPQHF.

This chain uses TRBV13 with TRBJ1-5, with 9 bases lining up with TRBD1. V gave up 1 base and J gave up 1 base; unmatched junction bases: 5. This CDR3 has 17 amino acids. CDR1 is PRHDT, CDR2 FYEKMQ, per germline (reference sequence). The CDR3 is CASSLDLGTGSNQPQHF. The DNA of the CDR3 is TGTGCCAGCAGCTTAGATCTAGGGACAGGGAGCAATCAGCCCCAGCATTTT.

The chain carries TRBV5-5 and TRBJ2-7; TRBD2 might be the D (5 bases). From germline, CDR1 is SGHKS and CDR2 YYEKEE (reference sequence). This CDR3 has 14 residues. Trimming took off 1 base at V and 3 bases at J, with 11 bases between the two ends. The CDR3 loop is CASSLLGGSYEQYF. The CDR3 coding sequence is TGTGCCAGCAGCTTGCTGGGTGGGAGCTACGAGCAGTACTTC.

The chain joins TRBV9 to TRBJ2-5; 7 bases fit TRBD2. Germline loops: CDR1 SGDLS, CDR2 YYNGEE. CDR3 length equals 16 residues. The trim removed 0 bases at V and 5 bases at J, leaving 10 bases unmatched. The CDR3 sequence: CASSVAGGGSGETQYF. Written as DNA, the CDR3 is TGTGCCAGCAGCGTAGCGGGAGGCGGGTCCGGGGAGACCCAGTACTTC.

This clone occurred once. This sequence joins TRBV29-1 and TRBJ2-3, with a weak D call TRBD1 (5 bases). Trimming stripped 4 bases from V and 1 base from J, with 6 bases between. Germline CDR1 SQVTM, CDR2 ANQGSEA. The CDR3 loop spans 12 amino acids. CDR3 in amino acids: CSVGQRTDTQYF. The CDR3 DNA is TGCAGCGTTGGACAGCGCACAGATACGCAGTATTTT.

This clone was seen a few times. The CDR3 DNA is TGTGCCAGCAGTTACCGGTCGAACACCGGGGAGCTGTTTTTT. This codes for CASSYRSNTGELFF. J is TRBJ2-2 and V is TRBV6-5; D unclear. The germline V gene has CDR1 MNHEY and CDR2 SVGAGI. V was cut by 2 bases and J by 0 bases, with 4 bases left in between. The CDR3 runs to 14 residues.

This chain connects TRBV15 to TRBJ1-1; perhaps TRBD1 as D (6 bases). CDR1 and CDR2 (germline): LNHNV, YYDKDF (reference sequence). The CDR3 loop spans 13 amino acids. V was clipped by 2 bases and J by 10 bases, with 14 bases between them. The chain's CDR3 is CATSRSGGGGAFF. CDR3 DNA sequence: TGTGCCACCAGCAGAAGTGGGGGAGGGGGAGCTTTCTTT.

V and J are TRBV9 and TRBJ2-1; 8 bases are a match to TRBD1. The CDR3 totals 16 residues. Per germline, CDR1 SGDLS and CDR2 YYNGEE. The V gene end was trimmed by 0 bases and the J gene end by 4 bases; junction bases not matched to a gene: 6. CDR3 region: CASSVGPGQGYNEQFF. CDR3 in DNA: TGTGCCAGCAGCGTAGGCCCCGGACAGGGTTACAATGAGCAGTTCTTC.

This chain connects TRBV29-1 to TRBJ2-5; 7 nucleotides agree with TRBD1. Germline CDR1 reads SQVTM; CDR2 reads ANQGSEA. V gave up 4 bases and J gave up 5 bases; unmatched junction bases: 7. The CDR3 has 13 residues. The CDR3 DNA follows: TGCAGCGTTGTAACAGGGGCAGGGGAGACCCAGTACTTC. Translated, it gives CSVVTGAGETQYF.

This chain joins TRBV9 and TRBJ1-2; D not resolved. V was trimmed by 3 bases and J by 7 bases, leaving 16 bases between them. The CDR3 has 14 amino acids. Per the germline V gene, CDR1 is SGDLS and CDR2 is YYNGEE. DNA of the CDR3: TGTGCCAGCAGCGACTCGTGGGGAGAGGGTGGCTACACCTTC. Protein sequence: CASSDSWGEGGYTF. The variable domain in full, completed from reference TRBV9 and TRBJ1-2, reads DSGVTQTPKHLITATGQRVTLRCSPRSGDLSVYWYQQSLDQGLQFLIQYYNGEERAKGNILERFSAQQFPDLHSELNLSSLELGDSALYFCASSDSWGEGGYTFGSGTRLTVV.

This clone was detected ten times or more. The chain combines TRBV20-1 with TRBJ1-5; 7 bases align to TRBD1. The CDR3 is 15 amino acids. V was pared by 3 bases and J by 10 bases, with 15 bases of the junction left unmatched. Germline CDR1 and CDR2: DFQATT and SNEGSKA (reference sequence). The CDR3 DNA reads TGCAGTGCTAGTATTAGGACAGGTCAAAGCAGCCCCCAGCATTTT. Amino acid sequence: CSASIRTGQSSPQHF.

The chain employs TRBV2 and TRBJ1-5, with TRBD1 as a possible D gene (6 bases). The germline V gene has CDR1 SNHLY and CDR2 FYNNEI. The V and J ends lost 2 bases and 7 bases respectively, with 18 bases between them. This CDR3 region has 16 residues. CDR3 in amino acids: CASSEWVGALQQPQHF. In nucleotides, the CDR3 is TGTGCCAGCAGTGAATGGGTGGGGGCTTTACAGCAGCCCCAGCATTTT.

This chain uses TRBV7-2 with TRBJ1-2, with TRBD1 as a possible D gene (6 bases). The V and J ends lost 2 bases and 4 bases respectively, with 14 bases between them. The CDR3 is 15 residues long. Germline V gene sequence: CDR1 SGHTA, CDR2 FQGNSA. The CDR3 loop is CASSLSNGQSYGYTF. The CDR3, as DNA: TGTGCCAGCAGCTTATCAAACGGACAGAGCTATGGCTACACCTTC.

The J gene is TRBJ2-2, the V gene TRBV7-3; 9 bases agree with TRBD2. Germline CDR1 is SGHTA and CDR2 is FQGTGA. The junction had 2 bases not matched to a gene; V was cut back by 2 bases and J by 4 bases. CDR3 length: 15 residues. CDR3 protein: CASSLASGVTGELFF. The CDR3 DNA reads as TGTGCCAGCAGCTTAGCTAGCGGGGTCACCGGGGAGCTGTTTTTT.

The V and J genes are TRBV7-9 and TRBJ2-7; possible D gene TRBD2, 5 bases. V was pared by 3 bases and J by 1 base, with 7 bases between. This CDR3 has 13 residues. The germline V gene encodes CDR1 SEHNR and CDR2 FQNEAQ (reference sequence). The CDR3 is CASSFEGSYEQYF. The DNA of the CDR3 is TGTGCCAGCAGCTTTGAGGGATCCTACGAGCAGTACTTC.

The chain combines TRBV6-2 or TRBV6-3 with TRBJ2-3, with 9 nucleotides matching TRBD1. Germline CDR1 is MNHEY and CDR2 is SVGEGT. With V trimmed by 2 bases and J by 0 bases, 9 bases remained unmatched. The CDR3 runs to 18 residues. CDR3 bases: TGTGCCAGCAGTTACGACGGACGGGGACAGGGTAGCACAGATACGCAGTATTTT. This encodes CASSYDGRGQGSTDTQYF.

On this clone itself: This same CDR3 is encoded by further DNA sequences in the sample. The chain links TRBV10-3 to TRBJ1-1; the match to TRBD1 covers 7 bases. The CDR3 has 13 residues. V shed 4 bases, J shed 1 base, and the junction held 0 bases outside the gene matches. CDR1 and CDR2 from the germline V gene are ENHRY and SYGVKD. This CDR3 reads CAISGQGNTEAFF. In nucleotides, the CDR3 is TGTGCCATCAGTGGACAGGGGAACACTGAAGCTTTCTTT.

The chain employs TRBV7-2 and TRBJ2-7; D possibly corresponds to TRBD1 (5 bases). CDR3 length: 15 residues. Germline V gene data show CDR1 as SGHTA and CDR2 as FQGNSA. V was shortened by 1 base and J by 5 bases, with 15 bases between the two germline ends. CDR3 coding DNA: TGTGCCAGCAGCTTAGGGCCCGCCAGGGCCCACGAGCAGTACTTC. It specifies CASSLGPARAHEQYF.